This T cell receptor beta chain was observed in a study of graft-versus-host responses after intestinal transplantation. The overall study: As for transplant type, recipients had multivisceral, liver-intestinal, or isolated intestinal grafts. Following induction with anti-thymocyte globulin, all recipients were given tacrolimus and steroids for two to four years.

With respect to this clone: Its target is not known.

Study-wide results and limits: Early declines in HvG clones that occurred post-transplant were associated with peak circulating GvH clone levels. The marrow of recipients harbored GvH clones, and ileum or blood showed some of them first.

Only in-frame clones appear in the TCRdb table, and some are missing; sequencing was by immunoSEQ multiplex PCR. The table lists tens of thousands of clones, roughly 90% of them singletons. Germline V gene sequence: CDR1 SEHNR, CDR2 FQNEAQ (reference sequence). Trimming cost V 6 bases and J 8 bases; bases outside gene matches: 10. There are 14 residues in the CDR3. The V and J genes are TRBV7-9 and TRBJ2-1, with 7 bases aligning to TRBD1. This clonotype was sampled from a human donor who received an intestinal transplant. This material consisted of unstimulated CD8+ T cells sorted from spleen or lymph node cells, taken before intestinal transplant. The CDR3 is CASSTPGQWDEQFF. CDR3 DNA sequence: TGTGCCAGCAGTACTCCGGGACAGTGGGATGAGCAGTTCTTC. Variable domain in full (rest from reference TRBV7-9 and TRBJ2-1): DTGVSQNPRHKITKRGQNVTFRCDPISEHNRLYWYRQTLGQGPEFLTYFQNEAQLEKSRLLSDRFSAERPKGSFSTLEIQRTEQGDSAMYLCASSTPGQWDEQFFGPGTRLTVL.